The clone carrying this T cell receptor beta chain was observed a handful of times. Each CDR3 protein is one row after TCRdb ran MiXCR on the 5' RACE reads. Of 250,000 to 350,000 distinct CDR3 sequences in the sample, around an eighth were seen once. Germline CDR1 SGDLS, CDR2 YYNGEE. The CDR3 has 16 amino acids. The germline V and J ends were trimmed by 6 bases and 4 bases, with 22 bases remaining between them. This specimen comes from a study of T-cell memory formation after mild COVID-19. The sequence was collected from a man aged 18-30 years who had mild COVID-19 (a few samples of this study predate the infection). Cell type and time point are not known. Sequencing input: PBMCs or a T cell subset sorted from them (not recorded which). V is TRBV9 and J is TRBJ1-1; D is unclear. The CDR3 here is CASTPGVSPKGTEAFF. The DNA of the CDR3 is TGTGCCAGCACTCCCGGAGTCTCACCGAAGGGCACTGAAGCTTTCTTT.